The entry below gives a single T cell receptor (beta chain) sequence along with its context. What it recognizes is unknown. Some clones are missing from TCRdb's copy, which holds only in-frame ones; the method was immunoSEQ multiplex PCR. The table shows 90,000 to 120,000 clones, with under 95% occurring only once. The data were taken from a study of OX40 agonist ivuxolimab in advanced cancers. Overall study context: Participants, 75% to 85% male, averaged roughly 60 years of age, ranging from 23 to 79.

Germline-derived CDR1 and CDR2 are MNHNS and SASEGT. The CDR3 runs 15 residues. V was shortened by 4 bases and J by 0 bases, with 13 bases between the two germline ends. General observations from the study: CD4+ and CD8+ T cells in blood underwent clonal expansion by week 6 at 0.1 to 3.0 mg/kg. Also present in some nonresponders was a low level of normalized T-cell clonal expansion. Mean expanded clone counts were higher in CD8+ than CD4+ T cells.

This receptor was obtained from an adult with an advanced solid tumor such as melanoma, head and neck, liver or kidney cancer. Specimen: CD4+ or CD8+ T cells sorted from blood, collected in a trial of the OX40 agonist ivuxolimab. This chain connects TRBV6-1 to TRBJ2-7, with D perhaps matching TRBD1 (5 bases). CDR3 residues: CASSALQASSYEQYF. CDR3 coding DNA: TGTGCCAGCAGTGCCCTACAGGCGTCCTCCTACGAGCAGTACTTC.